One sample yielded the 23 T cell receptor beta chains listed below, sequenced in a study of blood T cell repertoires in COVID-19. Data came from immunoSEQ multiplex PCR; TCRdb stores just in-frame clones and leaves some out. The profile shows around 170,000 clones, around 88% of them singletons. The specimen was PBMCs or T cells enriched from blood (not recorded which). These receptors came from a woman younger than 45 who had recovered from COVID-19.

The gene calls are TRBV18 and TRBJ2-7, with D possibly matching TRBD1 (6 bases). Between the trimmed V and J ends, which lost 5 bases and 3 bases, there was a span of 11 bases. The CDR3 covers 13 residues. Per germline, CDR1 KGHSH and CDR2 LQKENI. The CDR3 sequence: CASSEGQRYEQYF. Here the CDR3 DNA reads TGTGCCAGCTCAGAAGGACAGCGCTACGAGCAGTACTTC.

A note on this clone: Different DNA sequences within this sample yield the same CDR3. The CDR3 DNA reads TGTGCCACCAGCAGAGATCCGGGACAGGGCACAGATACGCAGTATTTT. It yields the protein CATSRDPGQGTDTQYF. This chain uses TRBV15 with TRBJ2-3; 8 bases are a match to TRBD1. There are 16 residues in the CDR3. With 0 bases clipped from V and 1 base from J, the junction kept 3 bases outside the gene matches. Germline values: CDR1 LNHNV, CDR2 YYDKDF (reference sequence).

As DNA, the CDR3 is TGTGCCAGCAGCTTGCGGGAGGCGGGGACCCAGTACTTC. This gives the protein CASSLREAGTQYF. This chain uses TRBV7-3 with TRBJ2-5; 8 bases match TRBD2. This CDR3 spans 13 amino acids. The J segment lost 7 bases and the V segment lost 3 bases, leaving 4 bases of the junction unmatched. The germline V gene has CDR1 SGHTA and CDR2 FQGTGA.

This chain uses TRBV11-3 with TRBJ2-1; TRBD2 agrees at 7 bases. The germline V gene encodes CDR1 SGHNT and CDR2 YENEEA. This CDR3 has 19 amino acids. Losses at the gene ends were 4 bases for V and 0 bases for J; bases not matched to a gene: 15. The CDR3 loop is CASSSELAQRISSYNEQFF. Here the CDR3 DNA reads TGTGCCAGCAGCTCAGAACTAGCGCAAAGAATAAGCTCCTACAATGAGCAGTTCTTC. Looking up the rest from reference TRBV11-3 and TRBJ2-1 gives the full variable domain: EAGVVQSPRYKIIEKKQPVAFWCNPISGHNTLYWYLQNLGQGPELLIRYENEEAVDDSQLPKDRFSAERLKGVDSTLKIQPAELGDSAVYLCASSSELAQRISSYNEQFFGPGTRLTVL.

The chain couples TRBV28 to TRBJ1-2; 8 bases line up with TRBD1. The junction had 11 bases not matched to a gene; V was cut back by 10 bases and J by 4 bases. CDR3 length: 14 amino acids. The V gene's germline CDR1 is MDHEN and CDR2 SYDVKM. CDR3 sequence reads: CATTDRAGFYGYTF. The CDR3 DNA reads as TGTGCCACCACGGACAGGGCTGGATTCTATGGCTACACCTTC.

A single count supports this clone. This chain uses TRBV18 with TRBJ2-7; TRBD2 aligns across 7 bases. Per the germline V gene, CDR1 is KGHSH and CDR2 is LQKENI. Trimming took 5 bases from V and 0 from J; bases not matched to a gene: 13. This CDR3 region has 17 residues. The CDR3 reads CASSAKPGLKYSYEQYF. CDR3 bases: TGTGCCAGCTCAGCAAAGCCGGGACTAAAATACTCCTACGAGCAGTACTTC.

V and J are TRBV7-6 and TRBJ2-7; 7 nucleotides match TRBD2. There are 17 residues in the CDR3. CDR1 is SGHVS and CDR2 is FNYEAQ in the germline V gene. Trimming cost V 5 bases and J 0 bases; bases outside gene matches: 13. The CDR3 DNA follows: TGTGCCAGCAGCCCCGGGCTTGCGGGAGCTAGCTCCTACGAGCAGTACTTC. It codes for CASSPGLAGASSYEQYF.

V gene TRBV5-1 combines with J gene TRBJ2-2; 7 bases line up with TRBD1. Germline CDR1 SGHRS, CDR2 YFSETQ. The CDR3 is 16 residues long. Trimming at V came to 5 bases and at J to 3 bases, leaving 10 bases not matched to a gene. The CDR3 nucleotides read TGCGCCAGCAGTCTTGGACAGGTTCGAGACACCGGGGAGCTGTTTTTT. Translated: CASSLGQVRDTGELFF.

The chain carries TRBV10-2 and TRBJ2-3; 11 bases fit TRBD2. This CDR3 is 15 amino acids long. J gave up 4 bases and V 6 bases, and 6 bases lay outside the gene matches. The germline gives CDR1 WSHSY, CDR2 SAAADI. The CDR3 spells CASRSLAGDSDTQYF. The CDR3 DNA is TGCGCCAGCAGGTCACTAGCGGGAGATTCAGATACGCAGTATTTT.

The J gene is TRBJ2-3, the V gene TRBV27, with 9 bases lining up with TRBD2. The CDR3 is made up of 16 amino acids. CDR1 is MNHEY and CDR2 is SMNVEV in the germline V gene (reference sequence). V shed 6 bases, J shed 3 bases, and the junction held 10 bases outside the gene matches. The CDR3, as DNA: TGTGCCAGCAGCCTAGAGTTCACTAGCGGGACAGATACGCAGTATTTT. Its translation: CASSLEFTSGTDTQYF.

The rearrangement joins TRBV5-1 to TRBJ2-3, with 9 bases matching TRBD1. Trimming took 3 bases from V and 1 from J; bases not matched to a gene: 6. The germline V gene encodes CDR1 SGHRS and CDR2 YFSETQ. CDR3 length: 16 residues. DNA of the CDR3: TGCGCCAGCAGCTCTCTAACAGGGGGCCGCACAGATACGCAGTATTTT. Amino acids: CASSSLTGGRTDTQYF.

The chain links TRBV19 to TRBJ1-2, with 8 bases identical to TRBD1. CDR1 is LNHDA and CDR2 is SQIVND in the germline V gene (reference sequence). The CDR3 loop spans 15 amino acids. Trimming took 5 bases from V and 2 from J; bases not matched to a gene: 7. The CDR3 nucleotides read TGTGCCAGTAGTGACAGGGGCCAATTCAACTATGGCTACACCTTC. Its translation is CASSDRGQFNYGYTF.

This rearrangement joins TRBV18 to TRBJ1-2, with D perhaps matching TRBD1 (6 bases). With 5 bases removed from V and 8 bases from J, the gap between germline ends came to 24 bases. There are 16 residues in the CDR3. Per the germline V gene, CDR1 is KGHSH and CDR2 is LQKENI. The CDR3 DNA reads TGTGCCAGCTCAGTAAACCCCGGGACAATAGCCGGAGGCTACACCTTC. Translating it yields CASSVNPGTIAGGYTF.

The chain recombines TRBV5-8 with TRBJ2-1; 9 bases match TRBD2. With V trimmed by 2 bases and J by 8 bases, 5 bases remained unmatched. The germline V gene has CDR1 SGHTS and CDR2 YDEGEE. The CDR3 consists of 14 residues. The CDR3 here is CASSLRTSDDEQFF. The CDR3 nucleotides read TGTGCCAGCAGCTTACGGACTAGCGACGATGAGCAGTTCTTC.

V usage is TRBV27 and J usage is TRBJ1-5; D gene uncertain. The CDR3 contains 14 residues. V was shortened by 7 bases and J by 8 bases, with 18 bases between the two germline ends. Germline-derived CDR1 and CDR2 are MNHEY and SMNVEV (reference sequence). The CDR3 DNA reads TGTGCCAGCACCCCAGGCGCGGGGATTGAGCCCCAGCATTTT. This encodes CASTPGAGIEPQHF.

The V and J genes are TRBV28 and TRBJ2-7, with 9 nucleotides matching TRBD2. The CDR3 covers 12 residues. CDR1 is MDHEN, CDR2 SYDVKM, per germline. V gave up 8 bases and J gave up 9 bases; unmatched junction bases: 8. The CDR3 loop reads CASFSGGGGQYF. The CDR3 nucleotides read TGTGCCAGCTTTTCTGGCGGGGGGGGGCAGTACTTC. Using reference TRBV28 and TRBJ2-7 for the parts outside the CDR3, the full variable domain is DVKVTQSSRYLVKRTGEKVFLECVQDMDHENMFWYRQDPGLGLRLIYFSYDVKMKEKGDIPEGYSVSREKKERFSLILESASTNQTSMYLCASFSGGGGQYFGPGTRLTVT.

The rearrangement joins TRBV30 to TRBJ1-6; no clear D. Per germline, CDR1 GTSNPN and CDR2 SVGIG (reference sequence). V gave up 4 bases and J gave up 9 bases, with 10 bases separating them. CDR3 length equals 12 residues. Here the CDR3 reads CAWTPGGSPLHF. The CDR3 nucleotides read TGTGCCTGGACCCCGGGAGGTTCACCCCTCCACTTT.

The chain couples TRBV6-2 or TRBV6-3 to TRBJ2-1; 7 bases agree with TRBD2. V was pared by 5 bases and J by 0 bases, with 4 bases of the junction left unmatched. CDR1 MNHEY and CDR2 SVGEGT come from the germline V gene. The CDR3 is 15 amino acids. The CDR3, as DNA: TGTGCCAGCAGTCAAAAGCGGGACTCCTACAATGAGCAGTTCTTC. Protein: CASSQKRDSYNEQFF.

This clone has more than one count but fewer than ten. One end of the junction fails to match germline, which may point to a read error. The CDR3 DNA is TGCAGCGTCGAAGGGACAGGTGTACAAGAGACCCAGTACTTC. This translates into CSVEGTGVQETQYF. V and J are TRBV29-1 and TRBJ2-5; 8 bases are a match to TRBD1. The V gene's germline CDR1 is SQVTM and CDR2 ANQGSEA. The CDR3 sequence is 14 residues long.

The chain joins TRBV5-4 to TRBJ1-2; 7 nucleotides match TRBD1. J was trimmed by 8 bases and V by 3 bases; bases with no gene match: 10. CDR1 is SGHNT and CDR2 is YYREEE in the germline V gene (reference sequence). The CDR3 totals 14 residues. The CDR3: CASSSPQQGRGYTF. The DNA of the CDR3 is TGTGCCAGCAGCTCCCCCCAACAGGGGCGAGGCTACACCTTC.

The CDR3 loop is CASSQGFLGLAGEAEQFF. In DNA form, the CDR3 reads TGTGCCAGCAGCCAAGGCTTTCTAGGGCTAGCGGGAGAAGCTGAGCAGTTCTTC. The rearrangement links TRBV3-1 (or the pseudogene TRBV3-2) to TRBJ2-1; 10 bases map to TRBD2. Unmatched junction bases numbered 15, after V lost 1 base and J lost 9 bases. Germline CDR1 is LGHDT and CDR2 is YNNKEL (reference sequence). This CDR3 spans 18 amino acids.

The rearrangement uses TRBV30 and TRBJ2-6; 8 bases line up with TRBD2. From germline, CDR1 is GTSNPN and CDR2 SVGIG (reference sequence). V shed 3 bases and J 0 bases; nucleotides not matched to a gene: 1. This CDR3 spans 15 amino acids. CDR3 nucleotide sequence: TGTGCCTGGAGCCGGGGGGGCTCTGGGGCCAACGTCCTGACTTTC. Its protein is CAWSRGGSGANVLTF.

The chain recombines TRBV15 with TRBJ1-1, with unresolved D. The V gene lost 0 bases and the J gene lost 8 bases, with 16 bases spanning the gap. The CDR3 runs to 15 residues. Germline-derived CDR1 and CDR2 are LNHNV and YYDKDF (reference sequence). The CDR3 DNA reads TGTGCCACCAGCAGAGAACTTGTGGCGACAACCGAAGCTTTCTTT. Its translation: CATSRELVATTEAFF.